This TCR beta chain was captured by sequencing in a study of cytomegalovirus exposure and HLA in healthy donors (dated by TCRdb to 2016 to 2017). Background on the whole study: According to an earlier analysis of around 600 of the donors, about 179 million T cells yielded some 110 million unique TCR beta sequences and 276 Gb of sequence data. An early release covering roughly 640 HLA-typed donors comprised approximately 290 gigabases of sequencing data and 65 million to 100 million unique TCR sequences. Of the 300 to 500 genotyped donors, roughly 80% were placed in the genetic ancestry cluster associated with self-reported Caucasian donors. The study aimed to test whether signatures of past pathogen exposure could be identified by cataloging public T cell receptors. The T cell repertoires of 670 or so subjects were profiled by immunosequencing and related to cytomegalovirus serostatus. Along with the roughly 670-subject first cohort, a separate validation cohort of around 120 different subjects was used. The study combined high-throughput TCR immunosequencing, statistical association of individual TCRs with disease status, and machine learning to predict cytomegalovirus infection status. A later analysis re-analyzed previously published TCR beta repertoires from 666 donors and added high-resolution HLA genotyping to study TCR occurrence patterns. Rather than using new phenotypic data, the later analysis identified candidate immune exposures from TCR beta sequences and from how often those sequences occurred across donors. To decide whether each TCR beta V gene segment behaved as functional or pseudogenic, an earlier analysis of approximately 590 of the donors relied on high-throughput TCR beta sequencing. Alongside the repertoire data, information on donor age, sex, ethnicity and CMV serostatus was compiled. A later genetic analysis used genome-wide SNP genotypes for about 65% of the 666 donors, treating that subset as a discovery cohort. All discovery cohort repertoires had been generated on a single sequencing platform. HLA typing covered class I and class II loci at four-digit resolution. The number of typed donors differed by locus: about 620-640 for A, B, C, DRB1 and DQB1; 522 for DQA1; 606 for DPA1; and roughly 490 for DPB1. Because of strong linkage in the cohort, roughly five DR-DQ haplotypes were treated as single units for association and clustering. Among about 360 genotyped donors of the cohort, an average of roughly 240,000 unique TCR beta nucleotide sequences were sequenced per donor, roughly 20% of them non-productive. What the study reported, not specific to this receptor: Across donors, most TCR sequences were observed very rarely, whereas some public TCRs were present in many individuals. Presence/absence analyses assumed roughly uniform sequencing depth across donors, an assumption that may not hold. A further reported finding was that TCR beta sequences accurately predicted the HLA-A and HLA-B alleles for most subjects in the first cohort. In the study, some 160 TCR beta chains were listed as associated with cytomegalovirus. Assigning TCR associations to individual alleles was difficult when HLA alleles, especially DR and DQ, strongly co-occurred. In a later genetic analysis, fewer N-insertions in productive TCRs were reported among donors in an Asian-associated ancestry cluster than the approximately 710-donor mean. The classifier was reported to diagnose cytomegalovirus status with high specificity and sensitivity in both the original cohort and the validation cohort. Because some donors lacked HLA typing at each locus, the association tests relied only on the typed subset. The 87-base-pair reads could not distinguish some IMGT-functional V segments, including TRBV6-2 and TRBV6-3, so those segments were excluded. Compared with equally common non-associated chains, HLA-associated TCR beta chains in a later analysis were more clonally expanded and had lower generation probabilities. The authors suggested that the approach could potentially be extended to other disease states and immunological phenotypes. A few of the identified cytomegalovirus-associated TCR beta chains were confirmed in vitro to be specific for cytomegalovirus antigens. V-gene and J-gene trimming of TCR beta chains was associated with a missense DCLRE1C variant in a later genetic analysis, and the association was replicated in an independent cohort. Some 15 rarely observed V segments, including chromosome 9 orphons, were excluded from the earlier analysis of some 590 of the donors because counts were too low. Only TCR beta chains were sequenced in this cohort, and the absence of alpha or paired-chain data limited detectable features. Most CMV-associated TCR beta chains appeared to be HLA-restricted in a later analysis, and the HLA associations seemed to be driven largely by CMV exposure. Linkage disequilibrium might explain the correlated functional status among segregating V segments, but an unknown experimental factor could not be ruled out. According to a later analysis, TCR association rates differed among HLA loci, with DRB1 alleles showing the most associated TCRs and HLA-C alleles showing the fewest. At a false discovery rate of 0.05, a later analysis linked fewer than 20,000 TCR beta sequences to specific HLA alleles. For the cohort, immune exposure information was limited to CMV serostatus. A cluster of highly shared sequence variants was judged likely to be a technical artifact of the sequencing pipeline. An earlier analysis of roughly 570 of the donors showed that most TCR beta V segments appeared in productive rearrangements either about 87% or about 30% of the time, which broadly matched IMGT annotations. In a later analysis, several top co-occurrence clusters were reported to appear linked to parvovirus B19, influenza, CMV and Epstein-Barr virus.

This clone came up a few times. The clone's antigen remains unknown. Per-base qualities were not stored, and no clone one base away is much larger. Trimming at the junction amounts to 6 bases on V and 1 base on J, and the germline ends lie 16 bases apart. The CDR3 measures 15 amino acids from cysteine to phenylalanine. Only the CDR3 DNA stays, 45 bases, in frame from base 1. From a lookup of the germline V gene, CDR1 and CDR2 are WSHSY and SAAADI. Library prep was done by the immunoSEQ multiplex PCR assay. A mixture of 60 forward primers for TCR Vbeta segments and 13 reverse primers for TCR Jbeta segments was used in the multiplex PCR. The CDR3 region of rearranged TCR beta genes was amplified from genomic DNA by a multiplex PCR assay. On the Illumina HiSeq System, the amplified TCR beta libraries were sequenced as 87-base-pair reads. In the source study's methods: A later analysis counted some 80 million unique TCR beta chains across the 650 to 700 repertoires, and roughly 10 million of these chains were shared by at least two donors. Raw reads were error-corrected and collapsed into unique sequences with a nearest-neighbor algorithm that merged closely related sequences to remove PCR and sequencing errors. V, D and J gene segments were assigned by aligning CDR3 sequences to IMGT reference sequences. For a sequence to be retained, a match of at least six nucleotides was required to both a V gene segment and a J gene segment. Rearrangements were classified as productive when the CDR3 lacked stop codons and remained in frame with V and J, and all other rearrangements were classified as non-productive. CDR3 was defined according to IMGT convention as the region running from the second conserved V-encoded cysteine to the conserved J-encoded phenylalanine. The earlier analysis of a few hundred of the donors excluded sequences that lacked an unambiguous match to a single V gene segment. An earlier analysis of over 450 of the donors classified V segments as functional when productive rearrangements were above 56.7% and as segregating when the standard deviation between donors was above 5%. A statistical classification framework was developed to diagnose cytomegalovirus status using the catalog of TCR beta chain sequences. In a later analysis, TCR nucleotide sequences were compared against IMGT/GENE-DB human TR gene sequences so that V and J genes could be assigned. The TCRdist pipeline was used in a later analysis to assign CDR3 sequences and most-parsimonious VDJ recombination scenarios. A later analysis defined each TCR beta chain by its CDR3 amino acid sequence plus V-gene family, and excluded reads lacking a unique V-gene family. To address suspected cross-contamination and a sequencing artifact, a later analysis removed 592 highly shared, low-generation-probability nucleotide sequences. A later analysis calculated a clonal expansion index for each public chain from normalized within-repertoire ranks of inferred template counts. In a later analysis, generation probabilities were computed with a VDJ recombination model fitted to out-of-frame rearrangements, and the resulting probabilities were checked against IGoR. Hypergeometric tests were used in a later analysis to score TCR-TCR, TCR-HLA and TCR-CMV co-occurrence, with a repertoire-size bias correction applied to the TCR pairs. In a later analysis, false discovery rates were estimated by permuting HLA or CMV assignments 20 times. In a later analysis, co-occurring TCRs were grouped with DBSCAN, and TCRdist sequence similarity was added when clustering was performed within HLA-allele-positive subsets. For co-occurrence clustering, repertoires with fewer than 30,000 or more than 120,000 public chains were excluded, along with roughly 5 repertoires with anomalous nucleotide sharing. Sourced from immuneACCESS, this table was stored by TCRdb with only in-frame sequences that have V and J called. A share of the clones is absent; for the studies checked, an unresolved V gene accounts for under half, and the remainder has no known explanation. For V, J and clone size, that table is used; D and trimming come from the DNA. For this sample the table gives 150,000 to 200,000 clones, of which roughly 85% were detected only once. Clones ranked in the top ten supply around a tenth of the sample.

The cohort comprised 710 or so healthy bone marrow donors. At the time of sampling, all cohort members were nominally healthy, though unrecorded immune exposures were likely present. The donor was CMV seropositive and was included in the group of almost 300 seropositive cohort members. Each donor provided a peripheral blood sample, and peripheral blood mononuclear cells were used for TCR beta sequencing. Genomic DNA was extracted from the blood cell samples with the Qiagen DNeasy Blood Extraction Kit. This TCR was sampled from a man younger than 30 in good health and CMV-seropositive. The rearranged segments are TRBV10-2 and TRBJ2-7, with a tentative D gene TRBD2 over 6 matching bases. Sequencing used PBMCs. The sequence in DNA is TGCGCCAGCAGCCGAGGGTGGGGGACTTCCTACGAGCAGTACTTC. Its coded protein is CASSRGWGTSYEQYF.